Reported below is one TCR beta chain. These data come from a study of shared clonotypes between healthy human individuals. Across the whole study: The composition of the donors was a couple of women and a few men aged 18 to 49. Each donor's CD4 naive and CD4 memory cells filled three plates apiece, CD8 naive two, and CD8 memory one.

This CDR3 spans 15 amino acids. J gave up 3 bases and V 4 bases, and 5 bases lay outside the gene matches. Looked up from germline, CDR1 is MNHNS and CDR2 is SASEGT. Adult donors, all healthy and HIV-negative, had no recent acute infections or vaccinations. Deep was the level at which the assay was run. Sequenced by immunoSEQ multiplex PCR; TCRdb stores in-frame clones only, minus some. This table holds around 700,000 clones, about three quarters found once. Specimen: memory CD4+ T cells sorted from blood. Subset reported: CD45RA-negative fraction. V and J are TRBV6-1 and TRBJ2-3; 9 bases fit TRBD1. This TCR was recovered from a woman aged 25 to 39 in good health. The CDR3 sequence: CASSATGGITDTQYF. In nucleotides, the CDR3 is TGTGCCAGCAGTGCGACAGGGGGAATTACAGATACGCAGTATTTT.